This T cell receptor (beta chain) originates from a study of monozygotic twins with inflammatory bowel disease. This CDR3 spans 16 amino acids. Whole-blood RNA isolation (total RNA) proceeded without T cell sorting. Researchers generated cDNA in eight separate reactions per sample. Following a re-call of the 5' RACE reads, TCRdb has one entry per CDR3 protein and lacks DNA. Recorded for this sample: 350,000 to 550,000 distinct CDR3 sequences. The TCR sequence derives from a human donor with ulcerative colitis or Crohn's disease, or a healthy co-twin of an affected twin (not recorded which). The chain is built from TRBV12-3 or TRBV12-4 and TRBJ2-1; TCRdb proposes TRBD2, but this gene call is untestable without DNA. Sequenced material: blood. CDR3: CASISPLAATYNEQFF.